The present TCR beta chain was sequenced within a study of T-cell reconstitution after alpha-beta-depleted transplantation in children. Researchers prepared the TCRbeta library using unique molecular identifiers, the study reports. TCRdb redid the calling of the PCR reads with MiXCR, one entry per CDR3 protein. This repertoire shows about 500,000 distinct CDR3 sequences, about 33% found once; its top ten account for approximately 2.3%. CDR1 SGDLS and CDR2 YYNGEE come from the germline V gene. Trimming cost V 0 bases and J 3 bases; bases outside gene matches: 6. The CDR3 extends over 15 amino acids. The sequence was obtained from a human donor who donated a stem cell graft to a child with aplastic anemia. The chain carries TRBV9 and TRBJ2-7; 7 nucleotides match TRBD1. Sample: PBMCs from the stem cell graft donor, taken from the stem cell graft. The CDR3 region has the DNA TGTGCCAGCAGCGTAGGTGGGACAGATAACTACGAGCAGTACTTC. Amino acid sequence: CASSVGGTDNYEQYF.